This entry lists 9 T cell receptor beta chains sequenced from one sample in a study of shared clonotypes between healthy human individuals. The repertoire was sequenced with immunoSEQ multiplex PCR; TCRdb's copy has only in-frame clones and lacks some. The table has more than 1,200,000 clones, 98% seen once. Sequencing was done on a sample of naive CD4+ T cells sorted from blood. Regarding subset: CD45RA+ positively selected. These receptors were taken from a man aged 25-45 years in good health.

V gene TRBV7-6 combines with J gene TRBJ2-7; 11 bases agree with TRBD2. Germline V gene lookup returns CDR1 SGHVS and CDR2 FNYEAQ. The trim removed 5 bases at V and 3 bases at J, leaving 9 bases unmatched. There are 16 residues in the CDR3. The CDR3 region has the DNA TGTGCCAGCAGCCAACCTCTAGCGGGAGGCCACTACGAGCAGTACTTC. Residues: CASSQPLAGGHYEQYF.

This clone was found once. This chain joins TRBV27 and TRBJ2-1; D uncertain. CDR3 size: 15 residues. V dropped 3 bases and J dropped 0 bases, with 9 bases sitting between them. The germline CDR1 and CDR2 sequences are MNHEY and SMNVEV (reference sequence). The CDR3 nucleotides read TGTGCCAGCAGTTTCGGGCCTGGCTCCTACAATGAGCAGTTCTTC. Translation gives CASSFGPGSYNEQFF.

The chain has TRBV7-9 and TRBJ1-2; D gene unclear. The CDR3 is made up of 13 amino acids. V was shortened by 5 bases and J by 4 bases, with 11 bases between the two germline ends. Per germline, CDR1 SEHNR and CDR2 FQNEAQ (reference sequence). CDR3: CASSHGGFYGYTF. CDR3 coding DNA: TGTGCCAGCAGCCACGGCGGGTTCTATGGCTACACCTTC.

Here the CDR3 DNA reads TGTGCCTGGGCCGAGGGAGGGGGCTCCTACAATGAGCAGTTCTTC. Its protein product is CAWAEGGGSYNEQFF. The rearrangement links TRBV30 to TRBJ2-1; weak D call: TRBD2 (7 bases). The V end lost 5 bases, the J end lost 0 bases, and 14 bases lay between the germline ends. CDR3 length: 15 amino acids. CDR1 is GTSNPN, CDR2 SVGIG, per germline (reference sequence).

For the CDR3, the DNA is TGTGCCAGCAGTTTGATAGCGGGAGGGCGCGACGAGCAGTACTTC. Its protein is CASSLIAGGRDEQYF. V usage is TRBV7-2 and J usage is TRBJ2-7, with TRBD2 identical over 11 bases. This CDR3 has 15 residues. Germline V gene sequence: CDR1 SGHTA, CDR2 FQGNSA. J lost 5 bases, V lost 6 bases, and 9 bases had no gene match.

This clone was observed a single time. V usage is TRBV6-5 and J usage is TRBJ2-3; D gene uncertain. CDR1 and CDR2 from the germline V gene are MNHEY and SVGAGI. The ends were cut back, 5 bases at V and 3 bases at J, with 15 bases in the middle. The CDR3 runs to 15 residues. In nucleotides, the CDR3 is TGTGCCAGCAGTCTTCTAACGGGCAGGACAGATACGCAGTATTTT. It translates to CASSLLTGRTDTQYF.

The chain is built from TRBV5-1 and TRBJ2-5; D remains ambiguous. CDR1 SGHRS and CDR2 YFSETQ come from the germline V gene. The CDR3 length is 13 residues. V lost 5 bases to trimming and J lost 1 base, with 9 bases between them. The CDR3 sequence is CASSADTQETQYF. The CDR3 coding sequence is TGCGCCAGCAGTGCTGACACCCAAGAGACCCAGTACTTC.

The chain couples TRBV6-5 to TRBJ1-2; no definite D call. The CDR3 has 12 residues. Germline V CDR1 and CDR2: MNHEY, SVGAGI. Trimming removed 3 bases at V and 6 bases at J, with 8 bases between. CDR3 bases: TGTGCCAGCAGTTATAACGGGGATGGCTACACCTTC. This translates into CASSYNGDGYTF.

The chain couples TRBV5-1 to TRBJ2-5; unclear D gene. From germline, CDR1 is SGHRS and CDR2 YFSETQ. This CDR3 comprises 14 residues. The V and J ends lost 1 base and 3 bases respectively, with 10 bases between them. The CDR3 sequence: CASSLLNTEETQYF. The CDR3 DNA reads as TGCGCCAGCAGCTTGTTGAACACTGAAGAGACCCAGTACTTC.